This T cell receptor beta chain was profiled in a study of breast tumors, draining lymph nodes, adjacent tissues (dated by TCRdb to about 2016). For the wider study: The study compared TCR beta repertoires across tumor, adjacent nontumor tissue and axillary lymph nodes from breast cancer patients. The study aimed to assess the relationships and possible T-cell exchange between tumor, surrounding tissue and draining lymph node repertoires in human breast cancer.

For CDR1 and CDR2, the germline V gene lists KGHDR and SFDVKD. V is clipped by 3 bases and J by 5 bases, and the sequence between their germline boundaries is 10 bases long. The CDR3 runs 14 amino acids, cysteine and phenylalanine included. The DNA shown is the 42-base CDR3, in frame from base 1. TCRdb records Illumina HiSeq 2000 as the sequencer. Multiplex PCR amplification was used to generate the TCR beta chain libraries. High-throughput sequencing was used to analyze the amplified TCR beta chain products. TCRdb trimmed the raw reads at Q25, called clones with MiXCR and kept productive beta chains. A single entry per CDR3 protein holds the most common genes and DNA from its merged rows. A total of more than 250,000 distinct CDR3 sequences appear in this sample, under 35% of them only once. Approximately 1% of the sample belongs to the ten largest clones. The axillary draining lymph nodes of breast cancer patients were the source of the lymph node samples.

In this sample, this clonotype turned up many times. Its recognized antigen is unknown. No base-level quality is on record; no much larger clone is a single base apart. The paper as a whole reports these results and caveats: Tumor T-cell repertoires showed less diversity than lymph node repertoires and more diversity than nontumor tissue repertoires, and tumor T-cell repertoires showed preferential V and J gene usage. Tumor and nontumor tissue repertoires were significantly more similar in luminal-like than in basal-like breast cancer. The conclusion that tumor T cells originate in lymph nodes was framed as consistent with a hypothesis rather than directly demonstrated. The data were considered consistent with most tumor T cells being derived from the lymph node and subsequently expanding within tumor tissue.

Sequencing used axillary lymph node tissue. The sequence joins TRBV24-1 to TRBJ1-5; matching of 6 bases hints at TRBD1 as the D gene. The source is a female donor with breast cancer. Some clones in this sample may be carry-over from other donors' samples. The CDR3 region reads CATSDTGYDQPQHF. The nucleotides read TGTGCCACCAGTGATACAGGGTACGATCAGCCCCAGCATTTT.